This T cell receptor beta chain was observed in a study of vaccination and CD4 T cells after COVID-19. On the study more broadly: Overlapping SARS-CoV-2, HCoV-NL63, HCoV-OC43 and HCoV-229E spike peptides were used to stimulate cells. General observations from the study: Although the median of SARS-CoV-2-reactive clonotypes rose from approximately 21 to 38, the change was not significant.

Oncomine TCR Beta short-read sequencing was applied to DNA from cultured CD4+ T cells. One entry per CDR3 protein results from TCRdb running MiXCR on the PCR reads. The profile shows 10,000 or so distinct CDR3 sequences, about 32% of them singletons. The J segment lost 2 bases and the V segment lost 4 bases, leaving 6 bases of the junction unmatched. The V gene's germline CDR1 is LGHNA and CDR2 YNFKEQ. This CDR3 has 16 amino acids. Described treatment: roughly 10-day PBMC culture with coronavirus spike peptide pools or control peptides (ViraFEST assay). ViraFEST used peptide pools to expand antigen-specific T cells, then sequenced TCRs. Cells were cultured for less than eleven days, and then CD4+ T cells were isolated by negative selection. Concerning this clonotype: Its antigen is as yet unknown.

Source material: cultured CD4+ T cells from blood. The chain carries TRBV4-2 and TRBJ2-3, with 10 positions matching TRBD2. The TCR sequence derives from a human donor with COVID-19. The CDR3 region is CASSPRLAGLTDTQYF. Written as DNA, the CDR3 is TGTGCCAGCAGCCCGCGACTAGCGGGTCTCACAGATACGCAGTATTTT.